The 15 T cell receptor beta chains in this list originate from one sample, sequenced in a study of Ad26.COV2.S vaccination and SARS-CoV-2 variants. The repertoire was sequenced with immunoSEQ multiplex PCR; TCRdb's copy has only in-frame clones and lacks some. The sample carries 380,000 or so clones, about 83% recorded once. Treatment: roughly 18 received Ad26.COV2.S at low or high dose, single or two shots; about 5 received placebo; per-sample allocation not given. Each sample was drawn 63 days after the first injection (of vaccine or placebo). Sequences were derived from peripheral blood, sampled in a trial of Ad26.COV2.S vaccine versus placebo. The receptors were gathered from a person aged 18-65 years who received the Ad26.COV2.S COVID-19 vaccine or a placebo.

The chain combines TRBV6-5 with TRBJ1-2; the D gene is possibly TRBD1 (6 bases). This CDR3 contains 14 residues. Trimming cost V 0 bases and J 4 bases, with 9 bases left between them. Germline V gene sequence: CDR1 MNHEY, CDR2 SVGAGI. DNA for the CDR3: TGTGCCAGCAGTTACTCACAGGGTAGCTATGGCTACACCTTC. It yields the protein CASSYSQGSYGYTF.

The V and J genes are TRBV5-6 and TRBJ2-3, with 10 bases aligning to TRBD2. With V trimmed by 1 base and J by 9 bases, 14 bases remained unmatched. Germline-derived CDR1 and CDR2 are SGHDT and YYEEEE. The CDR3 contains 17 residues. CDR3 loop: CASSLTGSAGGPWTQYF. The CDR3 DNA is TGTGCCAGCAGCTTGACAGGGTCAGCGGGGGGGCCATGGACGCAGTATTTT.

This rearrangement joins TRBV6-5 to TRBJ1-6; TRBD1 aligns across 7 bases. The CDR3 has 16 amino acids. Losses at the gene ends were 0 bases for V and 6 bases for J; bases not matched to a gene: 5. From germline, CDR1 is MNHEY and CDR2 SVGAGI. CDR3 region: CASSYSRDSLNSPLHF. In nucleotides, the CDR3 is TGTGCCAGCAGTTACTCCCGGGACAGTCTTAATTCACCCCTCCACTTT.

The rearrangement uses TRBV11-3 and TRBJ2-7, with unresolved D. This CDR3 is 12 amino acids long. CDR1 and CDR2 (germline): SGHNT, YENEEA. Trimming removed 4 bases at V and 0 bases at J, with 4 bases between. In DNA, the CDR3 is TGTGCCAGCAGCTCCTTCTCCTACGAGCAGTACTTC. Residues: CASSSFSYEQYF.

CDR3 amino acids: CTSSHHRLADTQYF. The CDR3 DNA sequence: TGCACCAGCAGCCACCACCGACTAGCAGATACGCAGTATTTT. The rearrangement uses TRBV1 and TRBJ2-3; the table names TRBD2, a call not compared with the DNA. TRBV1 is a listed pseudogene. There are 14 residues in the CDR3.

The V gene is TRBV9, the J gene TRBJ2-1; D tentatively reads TRBD1 or TRBD2 (7 bases each). CDR1 is SGDLS, CDR2 YYNGEE, per germline. The CDR3 is made up of 15 amino acids. V shed 4 bases and J shed 6 bases, with 17 bases lying between them. This CDR3 reads CASSPQGGAPNEQFF. For the CDR3, the DNA is TGTGCCAGCAGCCCCCAGGGGGGGGCCCCCAATGAGCAGTTCTTC.

The chain carries TRBV19 and TRBJ1-2, with 8 bases matching TRBD1. This CDR3 is 11 amino acids long. Germline V gives CDR1 LNHDA, CDR2 SQIVND (reference sequence). The trim removed 10 bases at V and 5 bases at J, leaving 3 bases unmatched. This CDR3 reads CAIGTGYGYTF. The DNA for the CDR3 is TGTGCCATCGGGACAGGTTATGGCTACACCTTC.

This clone appeared a few times. This chain joins TRBV28 and TRBJ1-4; 7 nucleotides line up with TRBD1. This CDR3 has 14 residues. Germline assignment: CDR1 MDHEN and CDR2 SYDVKM. The V gene end was trimmed by 4 bases and the J gene end by 5 bases; junction bases not matched to a gene: 4. CDR3 loop: CASSSGTANEKLFF. The CDR3 DNA reads as TGTGCCAGCAGTTCCGGGACAGCAAATGAAAAACTGTTTTTT.

V usage is TRBV10-3 and J usage is TRBJ2-2; D may be TRBD2 (6 bases). The CDR3 sequence is 18 residues long. V was trimmed by 6 bases and J by 0 bases, leaving 20 bases between them. The germline CDR1 and CDR2 sequences are ENHRY and SYGVKD. CDR3 nucleotide sequence: TGTGCCATCAGCACGGGACTCGCCGAACTCGCGAACACCGGGGAGCTGTTTTTT. Translation gives CAISTGLAELANTGELFF.

The chain links TRBV6-5 to TRBJ2-7, with D perhaps being TRBD1 or TRBD2 (6 bases each). The CDR3 consists of 11 residues. Germline V gene lookup returns CDR1 MNHEY and CDR2 SVGAGI. The V gene lost 7 bases and the J gene lost 7 bases, with 11 bases spanning the gap. Written as DNA, the CDR3 is TGTGCCAGCATGGGGGGCGTAGAGCAGTACTTC. Translating it yields CASMGGVEQYF.

The chain joins TRBV20-1 to TRBJ1-4; D is perhaps TRBD1 (6 bases). The ends were cut back, 4 bases at V and 8 bases at J, with 14 bases in the middle. Germline CDR1 reads DFQATT; CDR2 reads SNEGSKA (reference sequence). The CDR3 runs to 13 residues. The CDR3 reads CSATEGGHEKLFF. The CDR3 DNA sequence: TGCAGTGCTACTGAGGGGGGTCACGAAAAACTGTTTTTT.

V gene TRBV9 combines with J gene TRBJ1-6; D gene unclear. Germline loops: CDR1 SGDLS, CDR2 YYNGEE. The CDR3 contains 14 residues. V shed 4 bases and J shed 5 bases, with 10 bases lying between them. The CDR3 bases are TGTGCCAGCAGCAGGACGGAGGATAATTCACCCCTCCACTTT. This encodes CASSRTEDNSPLHF.

The chain combines TRBV6-5 with TRBJ1-6; D remains unclear. Germline V gives CDR1 MNHEY, CDR2 SVGAGI. The CDR3 covers 13 residues. Between the trimmed V and J ends, which lost 6 bases and 9 bases, there was a span of 12 bases. Here the CDR3 DNA reads TGTGCCAGCAGCAAATATGACCTTTCACCCCTCCACTTT. Protein product: CASSKYDLSPLHF.

The rearrangement uses TRBV19 and TRBJ2-2; no clear D. Trimming left V 7 bases short and J 2 bases short, with 11 bases between. Germline V gene data show CDR1 as LNHDA and CDR2 as SQIVND (reference sequence). The CDR3 is made up of 14 amino acids. The CDR3, as DNA: TGTGCCAGTACCCCCAAACGAAACACCGGGGAGCTGTTTTTT. Amino acid sequence: CASTPKRNTGELFF.

The rearrangement uses TRBV7-2 and TRBJ1-1; D remains ambiguous. This CDR3 region has 14 residues. V was clipped by 2 bases and J by 6 bases, with 13 bases between them. Germline V CDR1 and CDR2: SGHTA, FQGNSA. The CDR3 reads CASSLTWQRPEAFF. CDR3 nucleotides: TGTGCCAGCAGCTTAACTTGGCAGAGGCCTGAAGCTTTCTTT.